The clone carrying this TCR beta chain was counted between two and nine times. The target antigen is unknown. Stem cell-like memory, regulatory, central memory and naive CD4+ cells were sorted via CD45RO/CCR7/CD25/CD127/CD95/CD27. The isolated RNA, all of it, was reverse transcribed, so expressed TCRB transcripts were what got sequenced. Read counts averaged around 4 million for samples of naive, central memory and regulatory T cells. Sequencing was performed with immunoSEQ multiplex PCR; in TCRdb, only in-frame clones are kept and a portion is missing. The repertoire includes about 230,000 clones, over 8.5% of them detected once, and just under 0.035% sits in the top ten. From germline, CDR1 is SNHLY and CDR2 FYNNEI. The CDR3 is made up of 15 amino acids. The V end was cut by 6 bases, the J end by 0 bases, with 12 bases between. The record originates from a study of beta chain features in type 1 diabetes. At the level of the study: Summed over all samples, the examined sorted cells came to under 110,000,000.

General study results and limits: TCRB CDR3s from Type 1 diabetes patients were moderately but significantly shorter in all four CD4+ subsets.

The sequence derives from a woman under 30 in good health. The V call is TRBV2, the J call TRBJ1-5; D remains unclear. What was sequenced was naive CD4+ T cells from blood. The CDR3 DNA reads TGTGCCAGCAGGCGGGCGCAGAATAGCAATCAGCCCCAGCATTTT. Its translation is CASRRAQNSNQPQHF.